The 16 T cell receptor beta chains below were found in one sample sequenced in a study of cytomegalovirus exposure and HLA in healthy donors. Researchers ran the PCR with 60 Vbeta and 13 Jbeta primers. The table came from immunoSEQ multiplex PCR; TCRdb's copy has only in-frame clones and leaves some out. The sample carries 170,000 or so clones, over 65% recorded once. Sequencing was done on a sample of PBMCs. Source of these receptors: a woman aged 40 to 55 in good health and CMV-seronegative.

DNA of the CDR3: TGTGCCAGCAGCTTGTATGGACAGGGGTCTGGCTACACCTTC. Its protein product is CASSLYGQGSGYTF. The chain links TRBV5-8 to TRBJ1-2; 9 bases agree with TRBD1. V dropped 1 base and J dropped 7; count of bases not matched to a gene: 5. This CDR3 is 14 amino acids long. Per the germline V gene, CDR1 is SGHTS and CDR2 is YDEGEE.

This clone was seen a single time. V usage is TRBV9 and J usage is TRBJ2-7; D is unclear. With 5 bases removed from V and 3 bases from J, the gap between germline ends came to 15 bases. The CDR3 covers 14 residues. CDR1 is SGDLS and CDR2 is YYNGEE in the germline V gene. In DNA form, the CDR3 reads TGTGCCAGCAGTCCTGACACAGCCGACTACGAGCAGTACTTC. Amino acid sequence: CASSPDTADYEQYF. The full variable domain, with the rest looked up from reference TRBV9 and TRBJ2-7, is DSGVTQTPKHLITATGQRVTLRCSPRSGDLSVYWYQQSLDQGLQFLIQYYNGEERAKGNILERFSAQQFPDLHSELNLSSLELGDSALYFCASSPDTADYEQYFGPGTRLTVT.

The rearrangement uses TRBV4-1 and TRBJ2-1, with D possibly matching TRBD2 (6 bases). Germline V lookup: CDR1 MGHRA, CDR2 YSYEKL. The CDR3 is 15 amino acids. With 6 bases removed from V and 4 bases from J, the gap between germline ends came to 16 bases. The CDR3 DNA sequence: TGCGCCAGCAGTCTGACGGGACTGCTATACAATGAGCAGTTCTTC. It yields the protein CASSLTGLLYNEQFF.

This clone has just one count. CDR3 in amino acids: CASRPGLYMNTEAFF. The DNA of the CDR3 is TGTGCCAGCAGACCAGGATTATACATGAACACTGAAGCTTTCTTT. J is TRBJ1-1 and V is TRBV6-5; D not certain. Germline V lookup: CDR1 MNHEY, CDR2 SVGAGI. The CDR3 has 15 amino acids. With 6 bases removed from V and 0 bases from J, the gap between germline ends came to 14 bases.

This clone has a handful of counts. V is TRBV15 and J is TRBJ1-3; TRBD1 matches at 7 bases. The CDR3 loop spans 16 amino acids. The J segment lost 4 bases and the V segment lost 0 bases, leaving 6 bases of the junction unmatched. Germline assignment: CDR1 LNHNV and CDR2 YYDKDF (reference sequence). CDR3: CATSRDPLTGGNTIYF. The CDR3 DNA reads as TGTGCCACCAGCAGAGATCCCTTGACAGGGGGAAACACCATATATTTT. The full variable domain, completed using reference TRBV15 and TRBJ1-3, is DAMVIQNPRYQVTQFGKPVTLSCSQTLNHNVMYWYQQKSSQAPKLLFHYYDKDFNNEADTPDNFQSRRPNTSFCFLDIRSPGLGDTAMYLCATSRDPLTGGNTIYFGEGSWLTVV.

The V call is TRBV7-8, the J call TRBJ1-3; 7 bases match TRBD1. Losses at the gene ends were 5 bases for V and 3 bases for J; bases not matched to a gene: 4. In germline, CDR1 is SGHVS, CDR2 FQNEAQ. The CDR3 spans 14 residues. CDR3 in DNA: TGTGCCAGCAGCCACAGGGGTGGTGGAAACACCATATATTTT. Translating gives CASSHRGGGNTIYF.

The chain couples TRBV18 to TRBJ1-4; 9 bases align to TRBD1. Trimming at V came to 3 bases and at J to 4 bases, leaving 3 bases not matched to a gene. Per the germline V gene, CDR1 is KGHSH and CDR2 is LQKENI. The CDR3 covers 15 residues. The CDR3 DNA reads TGTGCCAGCTCACCGCCGACAGGGGGTAATGAAAAACTGTTTTTT. Its translation is CASSPPTGGNEKLFF. Supplemented by reference TRBV18 and TRBJ1-4, the full variable domain reads NAGVMQNPRHLVRRRGQEARLRCSPMKGHSHVYWYRQLPEEGLKFMVYLQKENIIDESGMPKERFSAEFPKEGPSILRIQQVVRGDSAAYFCASSPPTGGNEKLFFGSGTQLSVL.

The rearrangement uses TRBV18 and TRBJ2-3; 11 bases fit TRBD2. The germline CDR1 and CDR2 sequences are KGHSH and LQKENI. This CDR3 contains 17 residues. J was trimmed by 1 base and V by 4 bases; bases with no gene match: 7. The CDR3 nucleotides are TGTGCCAGCTCACTGATAGCGGGGGGGCCCGGCACAGATACGCAGTATTTT. Encoded protein: CASSLIAGGPGTDTQYF.

This clone was picked up one time. The V call is TRBV11-2, the J call TRBJ2-7; TRBD2 might be the D (6 bases). Trimming removed 0 bases from V and 7 bases from J, with 16 bases in between. This CDR3 contains 15 residues. Germline lookup yields CDR1 SGHAT and CDR2 FQNNGV. The CDR3: CASSLESPGAGEQYF. For the CDR3, the DNA is TGTGCCAGCAGCTTAGAGTCCCCCGGCGCGGGGGAGCAGTACTTC.

This clone has a single count. The chain couples TRBV28 to TRBJ1-1, with D uncertain. Germline V lookup: CDR1 MDHEN, CDR2 SYDVKM. CDR3 length: 12 residues. The ends were cut back, 1 base at V and 6 bases at J, with 6 bases in the middle. CDR3: CASSLLSAEAFF. Written as DNA, the CDR3 is TGTGCCAGCAGTTTATTGAGCGCTGAAGCTTTCTTT.

This clone was picked up a small number of times. The chain carries TRBV5-1 and TRBJ2-3, with D unclear. Trimming removed 1 base from V and 4 bases from J, with 4 bases in between. This CDR3 spans 12 amino acids. The germline V gene encodes CDR1 SGHRS and CDR2 YFSETQ. The CDR3 here is CASSLPSDTQYF. The DNA of the CDR3 is TGCGCCAGCAGCTTGCCCTCAGATACGCAGTATTTT.

The rearrangement joins TRBV7-2 to TRBJ2-7; possible D gene TRBD1, 6 bases. The CDR3 length is 15 residues. Germline values: CDR1 SGHTA, CDR2 FQGNSA. Deletions cut 4 bases from V and 0 bases from J, with 13 bases between. The CDR3 here is CASSSRQATSYEQYF. The DNA for the CDR3 is TGTGCCAGCAGCTCGCGACAGGCAACCTCCTACGAGCAGTACTTC.

This clone showed up just once. This sequence joins TRBV19 and TRBJ2-3; 8 nucleotides agree with TRBD2. The CDR3 contains 17 residues. V shed 5 bases, J shed 0 bases, and the junction held 10 bases outside the gene matches. From germline, CDR1 is LNHDA and CDR2 SQIVND (reference sequence). In DNA form, the CDR3 reads TGTGCCAGTAGTCCTATAATGCTAGCGGGCAGCACAGATACGCAGTATTTT. Translated: CASSPIMLAGSTDTQYF.

The chain joins TRBV14 to TRBJ1-1; 9 bases align to TRBD1. Germline loops: CDR1 SGHDN, CDR2 FVKESK. After removal of 1 base from V and 4 bases from J, the junction contained 7 bases not matched to a gene. This CDR3 region has 16 residues. CDR3 region: CASSQAGQGEITEAFF. The CDR3 nucleotides are TGTGCCAGCAGCCAAGCGGGACAGGGAGAGATCACTGAAGCTTTCTTT. Based on the CDR3 plus reference TRBV14 and TRBJ1-1, the full variable domain is EAGVTQFPSHSVIEKGQTVTLRCDPISGHDNLYWYRRVMGKEIKFLLHFVKESKQDESGMPNNRFLAERTGGTYSTLKVQPAELEDSGVYFCASSQAGQGEITEAFFGQGTRLTVV.

The chain carries TRBV2 and TRBJ2-5; 7 nucleotides match TRBD1. Germline lookup yields CDR1 SNHLY and CDR2 FYNNEI. The V gene end was trimmed by 5 bases and the J gene end by 0 bases; junction bases not matched to a gene: 6. The CDR3 runs 15 residues. CDR3 nucleotides: TGTGCCAGCAGTACACAGGGGACCTACCAAGAGACCCAGTACTTC. This sequence encodes CASSTQGTYQETQYF.

This clone was seen more than once but under ten times. CDR3 in DNA: TGCGCCAGCAGCCAAGAGACTGGCAGGGCTGGAAACACCATATATTTT. Amino acid sequence: CASSQETGRAGNTIYF. The V and J genes are TRBV4-1 and TRBJ1-3, with D perhaps TRBD1 (5 bases). V shed 0 bases and J shed 2 bases, with 11 bases lying between them. The germline V gene encodes CDR1 MGHRA and CDR2 YSYEKL. The CDR3 contains 16 residues.